Listed below are T cell receptor beta chains from one sample, sequenced in a study of T-cell reconstitution after alpha-beta-depleted transplantation in children. TCRdb used MiXCR to reprocess the PCR reads, holding one entry per CDR3 protein. Among 600,000 to 700,000 distinct CDR3 sequences, approximately 15% were seen once, and the ten largest hold approximately 1.1%. Specimen: PBMCs from the stem cell graft donor, collected from the stem cell graft. The source is a human donor who donated a stem cell graft to a child with acute myeloid leukemia. CDR3s include the opening cysteine and the closing phenylalanine or tryptophan. The order of the fields is D gene, clone size, J gene, V gene, CDR3 DNA, CDR3 protein. D genes are given only for firm matches. Some rows mark clone size as missing; the rest say once, few, many or name a class of expanded clone.

d_gene: NA; abundance: NA; j_gene: TRBJ1-5; v_gene: TRBV12-3/TRBV12-4; CDR3nt: TGTGCCAGCAGTTTCCACACATCTGATCGAACCCAGCATTTT; CDR3aa: CASSFHTSDRTQHF
d_gene: TRBD2; abundance: many; j_gene: TRBJ2-7; v_gene: TRBV6-6; CDR3nt: TGTGCCAGCAGCCCCTGGACTAGCGGGGGGCTAACCTACGAGCAGTACTTC; CDR3aa: CASSPWTSGGLTYEQYF
d_gene: TRBD2; abundance: NA; j_gene: TRBJ2-1; v_gene: TRBV27; CDR3nt: TGTGCCAGCAGTTTCGGGACTAGATTCAATGAGCAGTTCTTC; CDR3aa: CASSFGTRFNEQFF
d_gene: NA; abundance: NA; j_gene: TRBJ2-1; v_gene: TRBV29-1; CDR3nt: TGCAGGGTTGAAGATCGACTCTACAATGAGCAGTTCTTC; CDR3aa: CRVEDRLYNEQFF
d_gene: NA; abundance: NA; j_gene: TRBJ2-1; v_gene: TRBV11-3; CDR3nt: TGTGCCAGCAGCTTTGATACCAAGTACAATGAGCAGTTCTTC; CDR3aa: CASSFDTKYNEQFF
d_gene: NA; abundance: many; j_gene: TRBJ2-5; v_gene: TRBV20-1; CDR3nt: TGCAGTGCTAGAGGCCCCGTCCAGACCGACGAGACCCAGTACTTC; CDR3aa: CSARGPVQTDETQYF
d_gene: TRBD1; abundance: NA; j_gene: TRBJ2-7; v_gene: TRBV5-1; CDR3nt: TGCGCCAGCAGCGACAGTGGGACAGGGGGCTACGAGCAGTACTTC; CDR3aa: CASSDSGTGGYEQYF
d_gene: NA; abundance: many; j_gene: TRBJ1-6; v_gene: TRBV20-1; CDR3nt: TGCAGTGCTAGGCCTCCGGGGACACCGAATTCACCCCTCCACTTT; CDR3aa: CSARPPGTPNSPLHF
d_gene: TRBD1; abundance: many; j_gene: TRBJ2-5; v_gene: TRBV29-1; CDR3nt: TGCAGCGTCCAGGGGGACCGAGAGACCCAGTACTTC; CDR3aa: CSVQGDRETQYF
d_gene: TRBD1; abundance: NA; j_gene: TRBJ2-5; v_gene: TRBV7-3; CDR3nt: TGTGCCAGCAGCTTACGACAGGGGAAGACCCAGTACTTC; CDR3aa: CASSLRQGKTQYF
d_gene: NA; abundance: many; j_gene: TRBJ2-6; v_gene: TRBV29-1; CDR3nt: TGCAGCGTTGAAGTGTGGAAGGTTTCTGGGGCCAACGTCCTGACTTTC; CDR3aa: CSVEVWKVSGANVLTF
d_gene: NA; abundance: many; j_gene: TRBJ1-2; v_gene: TRBV20-1; CDR3nt: TGCAGTGCTAGGGGGGCCGGAAGGTCTAGTGGCTACACCTTC; CDR3aa: CSARGAGRSSGYTF
d_gene: TRBD1; abundance: NA; j_gene: TRBJ1-2; v_gene: TRBV12-3/TRBV12-4; CDR3nt: TGTGCCAGCACCTACCAGGGGGGCGTCTATGGCTACACCTTC; CDR3aa: CASTYQGGVYGYTF
d_gene: NA; abundance: many; j_gene: TRBJ2-1; v_gene: TRBV9; CDR3nt: TGTGCCAGCAGCGTAGGGGGAGTCTACAATGAGCAGTTCTTC; CDR3aa: CASSVGGVYNEQFF
d_gene: NA; abundance: many; j_gene: TRBJ2-6; v_gene: TRBV29-1; CDR3nt: TGCAGCGTTGAGGGACACTCTGGGGCCAACGTCCTGACTTTC; CDR3aa: CSVEGHSGANVLTF
d_gene: NA; abundance: many; j_gene: TRBJ2-3; v_gene: TRBV28; CDR3nt: TGTGCCATTCAAAGTCAGGGCACAGATACGCAGTATTTT; CDR3aa: CAIQSQGTDTQYF
d_gene: NA; abundance: few; j_gene: TRBJ1-1; v_gene: TRBV30; CDR3nt: TGTGCCTGGAGTCCCGAGGCAGCCCTTGAAGCTTTCTTT; CDR3aa: CAWSPEAALEAFF
d_gene: NA; abundance: few; j_gene: TRBJ2-3; v_gene: TRBV5-6; CDR3nt: TGTGCCAGCAGCAAACAGGGTGGAACAGATACGCAGTATTTT; CDR3aa: CASSKQGGTDTQYF
d_gene: NA; abundance: few; j_gene: TRBJ1-6; v_gene: TRBV12-3/TRBV12-4; CDR3nt: TGTGCCAGCAGTAGTCAGGTTAATTCACCCCTCCACTTT; CDR3aa: CASSSQVNSPLHF
d_gene: NA; abundance: many; j_gene: TRBJ2-1; v_gene: TRBV5-1; CDR3nt: TGCGCCAGCAGCCCCGGACAGAACAATGAGCAGTTCTTC; CDR3aa: CASSPGQNNEQFF
d_gene: TRBD2; abundance: many; j_gene: TRBJ2-3; v_gene: TRBV20-1; CDR3nt: TGCAGTGCCCAGGGTAGCGGGGGGAAAAATACGCAGTATTTT; CDR3aa: CSAQGSGGKNTQYF
d_gene: NA; abundance: many; j_gene: TRBJ2-7; v_gene: TRBV20-1; CDR3nt: TGCAGTGCTAAAGGACCGTCCTCCTACGAGCAGTACTTC; CDR3aa: CSAKGPSSYEQYF
d_gene: TRBD2; abundance: many; j_gene: TRBJ2-3; v_gene: TRBV7-2; CDR3nt: TGTGCCAGCAGTTTAGCGGGGCTGAGTCCAGATACGCAGTATTTT; CDR3aa: CASSLAGLSPDTQYF
d_gene: TRBD1; abundance: few; j_gene: TRBJ1-1; v_gene: TRBV20-1; CDR3nt: TGCAGTGCTCCAGGGGACAGGGGAAGAACTGAAGCTTTCTTT; CDR3aa: CSAPGDRGRTEAFF
d_gene: NA; abundance: few; j_gene: TRBJ2-7; v_gene: TRBV28; CDR3nt: TGTGCCAGCAGATTGACAGGCTTAATCGAGCAGTACTTC; CDR3aa: CASRLTGLIEQYF
d_gene: TRBD2; abundance: few; j_gene: TRBJ2-5; v_gene: TRBV7-9; CDR3nt: TGTGCCAGCAATCCCGTACTAGCGTTTTCCTTCGAGACCCAGTACTTC; CDR3aa: CASNPVLAFSFETQYF
d_gene: NA; abundance: few; j_gene: TRBJ1-5; v_gene: TRBV7-2; CDR3nt: TGTGCCAGCAGCTCCGAGGACAGCTACAATCAGCCCCAGCATTTT; CDR3aa: CASSSEDSYNQPQHF
d_gene: NA; abundance: many; j_gene: TRBJ1-6; v_gene: TRBV20-1; CDR3nt: TGCAGTGCCTCTCCACTAGATTCACCCCTCCACTTT; CDR3aa: CSASPLDSPLHF
d_gene: NA; abundance: many; j_gene: TRBJ1-1; v_gene: TRBV7-9; CDR3nt: TGTGCCAGCAGCTTGGACAAGAACACTGAAGCTTTCTTT; CDR3aa: CASSLDKNTEAFF
d_gene: TRBD2; abundance: many; j_gene: TRBJ2-2; v_gene: TRBV20-1; CDR3nt: TGCAGTGCTGTGGCGGGGGGCTACCCAGGGGGGGAGCTGTTTTTT; CDR3aa: CSAVAGGYPGGELFF
d_gene: NA; abundance: few; j_gene: TRBJ2-3; v_gene: TRBV25-1; CDR3nt: TGTGCCAGCAGTGAATCGGGCAGAAAGTATTTT; CDR3aa: CASSESGRKYF
d_gene: TRBD1; abundance: NA; j_gene: TRBJ1-1; v_gene: TRBV5-6; CDR3nt: TGTGCCAGCAGCTTTTTGGGACAGGGAGAAGTTAGGGGCACTGAAGCTTTCTTT; CDR3aa: CASSFLGQGEVRGTEAFF
d_gene: NA; abundance: few; j_gene: TRBJ1-2; v_gene: TRBV7-2; CDR3nt: TGTGCCAGCAGCGACAGGTTCGCGGGCTACACCTTC; CDR3aa: CASSDRFAGYTF
d_gene: NA; abundance: many; j_gene: TRBJ1-1; v_gene: TRBV29-1; CDR3nt: TGCAGCGTTGGGTTCACTGCTCGCCTCAGCCCTGAAGCTTTCTTT; CDR3aa: CSVGFTARLSPEAFF
d_gene: TRBD2; abundance: few; j_gene: TRBJ2-3; v_gene: TRBV12-3/TRBV12-4; CDR3nt: TGTGCCAGCAGTTTAGCATCCAGCGGGGGGTACACAGATACGCAGTATTTT; CDR3aa: CASSLASSGGYTDTQYF
d_gene: NA; abundance: few; j_gene: TRBJ2-1; v_gene: TRBV4-1; CDR3nt: TGCGCCAGCAGCCAAACCGGGATCGAGCAGTTCTTC; CDR3aa: CASSQTGIEQFF
d_gene: NA; abundance: NA; j_gene: TRBJ1-3; v_gene: TRBV5-6; CDR3nt: TGTGCCAGCAGTACCGGGATGCGAGGAAACACCATATATTTT; CDR3aa: CASSTGMRGNTIYF
d_gene: NA; abundance: few; j_gene: TRBJ1-1; v_gene: TRBV5-5; CDR3nt: TGTGCCAGCAGCCCCCTTGGGGCAGGGGTATTGAACACTGAAGCTTTCTTT; CDR3aa: CASSPLGAGVLNTEAFF
d_gene: NA; abundance: NA; j_gene: TRBJ1-1; v_gene: TRBV24-1; CDR3nt: TGTGCCACCAGTGATTTGTCCGCGAACACTGAAGCTTTCTTT; CDR3aa: CATSDLSANTEAFF
d_gene: NA; abundance: many; j_gene: TRBJ2-1; v_gene: TRBV20-1; CDR3nt: TGCAGTGCGAGCTCCGGGACCAACAGCCTCGGTGAGCAGTTCTTC; CDR3aa: CSASSGTNSLGEQFF
d_gene: TRBD1; abundance: many; j_gene: TRBJ2-3; v_gene: TRBV5-6; CDR3nt: TGTGCCAGCAGCTCCGAGGACAGGGGGGGCACAGATACGCAGTATTTT; CDR3aa: CASSSEDRGGTDTQYF
d_gene: NA; abundance: NA; j_gene: TRBJ1-1; v_gene: TRBV7-2; CDR3nt: TGTGCCAGCAGCGACAGCTCCACTGAAGCTTTCTTT; CDR3aa: CASSDSSTEAFF
d_gene: NA; abundance: few; j_gene: TRBJ1-5; v_gene: TRBV28; CDR3nt: TGTGCCAGCAGTGACAATAGCAATCAGCCCCAGCATTTT; CDR3aa: CASSDNSNQPQHF
d_gene: NA; abundance: NA; j_gene: TRBJ2-6; v_gene: TRBV20-1; CDR3nt: TGCTGTGCCCCCCGGTGGGGCGGACACTCTGGGGCCAACGTCCTGACTTTC; CDR3aa: CCAPRWGGHSGANVLTF
d_gene: NA; abundance: once; j_gene: TRBJ2-1; v_gene: TRBV27; CDR3nt: TGTGCCAGCAGTTTATCACTAAACAGGGACAATGAGCAGTTCTTC; CDR3aa: CASSLSLNRDNEQFF
d_gene: TRBD2; abundance: NA; j_gene: TRBJ2-1; v_gene: TRBV6-5; CDR3nt: TGTGCCAGCAGTTACGCAAGTTCGGGACTAGCGGGGGACAATGAGCAGTTCTTC; CDR3aa: CASSYASSGLAGDNEQFF
d_gene: NA; abundance: NA; j_gene: TRBJ2-2; v_gene: TRBV6-5; CDR3nt: TGTGCCAGCAGTTACAAGGGGGGCAGCACCGGGGAGCTGTTTTTT; CDR3aa: CASSYKGGSTGELFF
d_gene: TRBD1; abundance: many; j_gene: TRBJ2-1; v_gene: TRBV20-1; CDR3nt: TGCAGTGCTAGAGCCCCCTGGGACAGGGCTGATGAGCAGTTCTTC; CDR3aa: CSARAPWDRADEQFF
d_gene: TRBD2; abundance: NA; j_gene: TRBJ2-7; v_gene: TRBV7-2; CDR3nt: TGTGCCAGCAGCACGGGGGGAGACTCCTACGAGCAGTACTTC; CDR3aa: CASSTGGDSYEQYF
d_gene: TRBD2; abundance: many; j_gene: TRBJ2-7; v_gene: TRBV7-2; CDR3nt: TGTGCCAGCAGCCCACAGCAGGGACTAACCTACGAGCAGTACTTC; CDR3aa: CASSPQQGLTYEQYF
d_gene: TRBD1; abundance: NA; j_gene: TRBJ1-2; v_gene: TRBV29-1; CDR3nt: TGCAGCGTGAACCTCCAGAGGACAGGGGTTAACACCTTC; CDR3aa: CSVNLQRTGVNTF